Described below is a single T cell receptor beta chain sequence and its context. Its target is not known. This entry belongs to a study of cytomegalovirus exposure and HLA in healthy donors. Points from the study as a whole: There were some V segments, including TRBV6-2 and TRBV6-3, excluded as indistinguishable.

Primers for the PCR totalled 60 Vbeta and 13 Jbeta. The protocol was immunoSEQ multiplex PCR, while the TCRdb copy is restricted to in-frame clones and leaves out a portion. Its table records some 96,000 clones. V trimming: 4 bases; J trimming: 9 bases; junction bases outside the gene matches: 10. This CDR3 is built from 14 residues. Germline-derived CDR1 and CDR2 are SGHTA and FQGTGA. Sequencing was performed on PBMCs. The clonotype was recovered from a woman in her twenties or thirties in good health and CMV-seronegative. The chain recombines TRBV7-3 with TRBJ2-7; 9 bases match TRBD2. The CDR3 loop is CASSWGASGERQYF. CDR3 in DNA: TGTGCCAGCAGCTGGGGGGCTAGCGGGGAAAGGCAGTACTTC.